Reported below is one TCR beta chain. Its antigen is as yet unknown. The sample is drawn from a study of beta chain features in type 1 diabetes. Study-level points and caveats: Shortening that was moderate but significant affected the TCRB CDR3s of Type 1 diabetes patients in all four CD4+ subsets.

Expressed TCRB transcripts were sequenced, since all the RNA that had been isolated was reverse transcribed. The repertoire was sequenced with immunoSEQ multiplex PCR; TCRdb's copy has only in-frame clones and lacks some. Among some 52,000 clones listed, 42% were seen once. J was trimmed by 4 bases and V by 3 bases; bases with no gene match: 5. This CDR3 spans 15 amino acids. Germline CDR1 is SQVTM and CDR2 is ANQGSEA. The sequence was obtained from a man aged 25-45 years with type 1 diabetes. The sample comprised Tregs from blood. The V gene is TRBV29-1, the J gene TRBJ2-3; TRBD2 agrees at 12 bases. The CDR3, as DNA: TGCAGCGTTGAGCAGCTAGCGGGAGGGCCAGATACGCAGTATTTT. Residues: CSVEQLAGGPDTQYF.